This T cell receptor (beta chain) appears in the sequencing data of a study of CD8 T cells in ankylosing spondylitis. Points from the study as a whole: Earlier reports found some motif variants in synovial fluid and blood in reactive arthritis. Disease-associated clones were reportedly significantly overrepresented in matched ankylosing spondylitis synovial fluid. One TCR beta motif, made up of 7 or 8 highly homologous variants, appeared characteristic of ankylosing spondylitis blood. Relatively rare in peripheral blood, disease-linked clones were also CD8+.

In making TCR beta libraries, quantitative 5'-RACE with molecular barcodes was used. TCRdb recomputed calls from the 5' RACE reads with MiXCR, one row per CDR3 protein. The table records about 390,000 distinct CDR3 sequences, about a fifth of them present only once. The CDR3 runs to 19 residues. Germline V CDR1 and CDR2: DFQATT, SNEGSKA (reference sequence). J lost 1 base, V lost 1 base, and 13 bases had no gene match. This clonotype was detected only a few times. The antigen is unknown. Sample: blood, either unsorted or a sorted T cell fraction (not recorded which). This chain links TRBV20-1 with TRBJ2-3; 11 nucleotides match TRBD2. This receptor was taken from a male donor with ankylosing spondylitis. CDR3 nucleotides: TGCAGTGCTAGAGTTGGGCAAGCTAGCGGGAGGATCCGCACAGATACGCAGTATTTT. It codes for CSARVGQASGRIRTDTQYF.